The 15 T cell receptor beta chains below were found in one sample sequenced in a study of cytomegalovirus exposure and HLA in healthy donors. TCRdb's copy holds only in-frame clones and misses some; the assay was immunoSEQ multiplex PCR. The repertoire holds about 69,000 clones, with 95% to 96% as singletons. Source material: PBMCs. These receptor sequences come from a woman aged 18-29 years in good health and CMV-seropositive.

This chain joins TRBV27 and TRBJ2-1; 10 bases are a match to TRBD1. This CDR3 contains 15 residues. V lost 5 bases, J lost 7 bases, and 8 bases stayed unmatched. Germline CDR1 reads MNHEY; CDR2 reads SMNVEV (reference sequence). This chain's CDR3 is CASSRPGQGINEQFF. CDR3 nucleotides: TGTGCCAGCAGTCGACCGGGACAGGGGATAAATGAGCAGTTCTTC.

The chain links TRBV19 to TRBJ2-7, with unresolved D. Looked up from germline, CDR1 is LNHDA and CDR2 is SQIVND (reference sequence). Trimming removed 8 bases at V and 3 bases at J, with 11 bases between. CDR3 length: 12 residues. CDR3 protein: CASQAKNYEQYF. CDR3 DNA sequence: TGTGCCAGTCAAGCGAAGAACTACGAGCAGTACTTC.

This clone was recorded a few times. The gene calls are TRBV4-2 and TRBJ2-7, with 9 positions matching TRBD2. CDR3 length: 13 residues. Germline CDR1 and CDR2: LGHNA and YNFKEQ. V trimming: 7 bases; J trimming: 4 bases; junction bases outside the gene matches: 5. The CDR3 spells CASKNSGSYEQYF. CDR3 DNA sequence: TGTGCCAGCAAAAATAGCGGGAGTTACGAGCAGTACTTC.

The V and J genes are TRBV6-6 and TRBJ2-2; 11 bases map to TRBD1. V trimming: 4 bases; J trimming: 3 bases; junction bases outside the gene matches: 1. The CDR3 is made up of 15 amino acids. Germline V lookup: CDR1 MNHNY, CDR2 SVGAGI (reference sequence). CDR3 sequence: CASSWGQGDTGELFF. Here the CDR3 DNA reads TGTGCCAGCAGTTGGGGACAGGGGGACACCGGGGAGCTGTTTTTT.

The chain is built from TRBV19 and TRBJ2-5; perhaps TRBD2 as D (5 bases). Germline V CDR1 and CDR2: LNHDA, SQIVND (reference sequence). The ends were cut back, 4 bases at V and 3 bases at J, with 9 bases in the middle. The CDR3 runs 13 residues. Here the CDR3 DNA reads TGTGCCAGTAGTAAGGACTCCGAAGAGACCCAGTACTTC. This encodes CASSKDSEETQYF. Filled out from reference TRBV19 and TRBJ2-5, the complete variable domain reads DGGITQSPKYLFRKEGQNVTLSCEQNLNHDAMYWYRQDPGQGLRLIYYSQIVNDFQKGDIAEGYSVSREKKESFPLTVTSAQKNPTAFYLCASSKDSEETQYFGPGTRLLVL.

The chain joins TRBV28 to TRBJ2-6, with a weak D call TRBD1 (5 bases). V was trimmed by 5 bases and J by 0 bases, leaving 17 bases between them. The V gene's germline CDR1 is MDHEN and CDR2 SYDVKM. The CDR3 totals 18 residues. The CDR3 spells CASSNIFDSDSGANVLTF. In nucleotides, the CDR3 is TGTGCCAGCAGTAATATTTTCGACAGTGACTCTGGGGCCAACGTCCTGACTTTC.

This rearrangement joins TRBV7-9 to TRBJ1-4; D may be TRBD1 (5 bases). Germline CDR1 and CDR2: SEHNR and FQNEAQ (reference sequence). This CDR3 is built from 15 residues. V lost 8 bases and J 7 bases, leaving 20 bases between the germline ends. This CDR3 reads CASQDGGREIEKLFF. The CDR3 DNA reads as TGTGCCAGCCAAGACGGGGGTCGGGAAATTGAAAAACTGTTTTTT.

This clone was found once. Here the CDR3 reads CASSRGGRTLLTDTQYF. In DNA form, the CDR3 reads TGCGCCAGCAGCCGAGGGGGCCGGACGCTCCTCACAGATACGCAGTATTTT. The chain combines TRBV10-1 with TRBJ2-3; 7 bases fit TRBD1. CDR1 is WNHNN and CDR2 is SYGVQD in the germline V gene (reference sequence). This CDR3 is built from 17 residues. After removal of 6 bases from V and 2 bases from J, the junction contained 14 bases not matched to a gene.

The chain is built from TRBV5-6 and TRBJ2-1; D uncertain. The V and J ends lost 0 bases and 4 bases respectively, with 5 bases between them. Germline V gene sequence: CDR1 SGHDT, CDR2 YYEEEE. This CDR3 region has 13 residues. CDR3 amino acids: CASSLGYYNEQFF. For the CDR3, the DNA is TGTGCCAGCAGCTTGGGCTATTACAATGAGCAGTTCTTC. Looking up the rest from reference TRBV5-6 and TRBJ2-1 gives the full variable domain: DAGVTQSPTHLIKTRGQQVTLRCSPKSGHDTVSWYQQALGQGPQFIFQYYEEEERQRGNFPDRFSGHQFPNYSSELNVNALLLGDSALYLCASSLGYYNEQFFGPGTRLTVL.

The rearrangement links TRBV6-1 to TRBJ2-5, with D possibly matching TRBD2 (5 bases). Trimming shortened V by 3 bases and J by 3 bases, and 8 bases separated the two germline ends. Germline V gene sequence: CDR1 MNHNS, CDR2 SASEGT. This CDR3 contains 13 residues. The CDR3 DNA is TGTGCCAGCAGTGATAAAGCGGAAGAGACCCAGTACTTC. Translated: CASSDKAEETQYF.

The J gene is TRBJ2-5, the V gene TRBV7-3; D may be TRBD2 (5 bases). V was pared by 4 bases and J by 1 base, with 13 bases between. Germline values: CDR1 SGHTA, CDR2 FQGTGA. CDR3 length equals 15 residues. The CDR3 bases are TGTGCCAGCAGCTCTGGATCTGGACTCCAAGAGACCCAGTACTTC. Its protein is CASSSGSGLQETQYF.

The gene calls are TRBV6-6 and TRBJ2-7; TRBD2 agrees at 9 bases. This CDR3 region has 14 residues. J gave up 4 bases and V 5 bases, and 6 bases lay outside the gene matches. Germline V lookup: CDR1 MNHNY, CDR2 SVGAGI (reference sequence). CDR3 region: CASSPGTSSYEQYF. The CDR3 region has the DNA TGTGCCAGCAGTCCCGGGACTAGCTCGTACGAGCAGTACTTC.

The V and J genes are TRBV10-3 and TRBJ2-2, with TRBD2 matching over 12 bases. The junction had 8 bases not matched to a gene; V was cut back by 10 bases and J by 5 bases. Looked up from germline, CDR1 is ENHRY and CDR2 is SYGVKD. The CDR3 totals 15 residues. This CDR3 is CATALAGGSTGELFF. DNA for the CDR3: TGTGCCACCGCACTAGCGGGAGGTTCGACCGGGGAGCTGTTTTTT.

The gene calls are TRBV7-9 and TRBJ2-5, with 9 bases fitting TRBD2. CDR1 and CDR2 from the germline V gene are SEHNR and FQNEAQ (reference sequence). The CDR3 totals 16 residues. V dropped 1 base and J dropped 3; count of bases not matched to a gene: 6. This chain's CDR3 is CASSLVPSGIEETQYF. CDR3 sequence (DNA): TGTGCCAGCAGCTTAGTTCCTAGCGGGATTGAAGAGACCCAGTACTTC. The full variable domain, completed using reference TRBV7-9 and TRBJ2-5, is DTGVSQNPRHKITKRGQNVTFRCDPISEHNRLYWYRQTLGQGPEFLTYFQNEAQLEKSRLLSDRFSAERPKGSFSTLEIQRTEQGDSAMYLCASSLVPSGIEETQYFGPGTRLLVL.

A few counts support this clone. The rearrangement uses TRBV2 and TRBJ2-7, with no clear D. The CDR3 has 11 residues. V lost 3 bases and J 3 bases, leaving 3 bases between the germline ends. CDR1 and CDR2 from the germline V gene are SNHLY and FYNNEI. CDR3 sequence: CASSEYYEQYF. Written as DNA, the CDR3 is TGTGCCAGCAGTGAGTACTACGAGCAGTACTTC. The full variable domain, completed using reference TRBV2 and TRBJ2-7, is EPEVTQTPSHQVTQMGQEVILRCVPISNHLYFYWYRQILGQKVEFLVSFYNNEISEKSEIFDDQFSVERPDGSNFTLKIRSTKLEDSAMYFCASSEYYEQYFGPGTRLTVT.